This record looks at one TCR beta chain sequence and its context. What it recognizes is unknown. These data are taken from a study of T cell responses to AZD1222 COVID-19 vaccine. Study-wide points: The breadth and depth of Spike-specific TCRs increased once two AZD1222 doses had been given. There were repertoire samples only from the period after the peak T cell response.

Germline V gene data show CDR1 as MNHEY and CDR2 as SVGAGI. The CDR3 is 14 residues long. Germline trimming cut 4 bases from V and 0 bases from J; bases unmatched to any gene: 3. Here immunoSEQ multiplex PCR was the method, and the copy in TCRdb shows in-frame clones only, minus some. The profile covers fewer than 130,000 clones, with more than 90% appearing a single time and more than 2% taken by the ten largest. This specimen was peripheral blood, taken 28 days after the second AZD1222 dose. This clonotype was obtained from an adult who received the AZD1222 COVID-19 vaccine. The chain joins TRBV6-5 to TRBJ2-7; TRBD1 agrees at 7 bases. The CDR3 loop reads CASSSTGYSYEQYF. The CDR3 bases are TGTGCCAGCAGTTCGACAGGGTACTCCTACGAGCAGTACTTC.